The source of this T cell receptor (beta chain) is a study of blood T cell repertoires in COVID-19. Study-level background: In each case, the material was cDNA or gDNA derived from T cells, B-cell-depleted T cells, or PBMCs.

The repertoire was sequenced with immunoSEQ multiplex PCR; TCRdb's copy has only in-frame clones and lacks some. The sample has 120,000 to 150,000 clones; around 81% are singletons. The material sequenced was peripheral blood. The receptor's source is a human donor with acute or convalescent COVID-19. The donor label of this sample is uncertain.

DNA of the CDR3: TGTGCCAGCTCACCCGACCTTCGAGGGTCGGTTCTCTATGGCTACACCTTC. This translates into CASSPDLRGSVLYGYTF. The chain employs TRBV18 and TRBJ1-2, with unresolved D. The CDR3 loop spans 17 amino acids. V lost 3 bases, J lost 4 bases, and 21 bases lay in between. CDR1 and CDR2 from the germline V gene are KGHSH and LQKENI.